This T cell receptor beta chain was recovered during a study of siplizumab effects on memory and regulatory T cells. Study-wide results and limits: With siplizumab, mappable alloreactive CD4+ clones averaged around 70% Treg-derived, versus 25% to 30% in controls. Alloreactive sequences that could be traced to unstimulated CD4+ memory cells showed a significant reduction under siplizumab. The alloreactive clones that mapped to unstimulated subsets made up only a minor fraction. Naive T cells apparently outstripped memory cells in diversity and seemed major alloresponse contributors.

A remark on this clone: Its matching antigen is unknown.

Method: immunoSEQ multiplex PCR; TCRdb's copy keeps in-frame clones and lacks some. The sample includes around 100,000 clones, less than 95% of them seen just once. Between the trimmed V and J ends, which lost 1 base and 0 bases, there was a span of 12 bases. The CDR3 has 16 amino acids. Germline V gives CDR1 MNHEY, CDR2 SVGAGI. The receptor was isolated from a human donor in good health. The chain combines TRBV6-5 with TRBJ1-1; the D gene is possibly TRBD1 (6 bases). The sample was non-Treg CD4+ T cells sorted from blood. The CDR3 protein is CASSYLGGILNTEAFF. The CDR3 DNA is TGTGCCAGCAGTTACTTAGGGGGAATCCTGAACACTGAAGCTTTCTTT.